Shown below are 24 T cell receptor beta chains from a single sample sequenced in a study of blood T cell repertoires in COVID-19. The method was immunoSEQ multiplex PCR; TCRdb's version includes in-frame clones alone and lacks a portion of them. The table shows approximately 340,000 clones, with approximately 82% occurring only once. Sequenced material: peripheral blood. Source of these receptors: a man aged 30 to 45 with active or convalescent COVID-19.

The chain recombines TRBV19 with TRBJ1-6; weak D call: TRBD1 (5 bases). Germline-derived CDR1 and CDR2 are LNHDA and SQIVND (reference sequence). V shed 0 bases and J shed 7 bases, with 16 bases lying between them. The CDR3 contains 17 residues. CDR3 residues: CASSIDRPGNWNSPLHF. CDR3 DNA: TGTGCCAGTAGTATAGATCGTCCAGGGAACTGGAATTCACCCCTCCACTTT.

This sequence joins TRBV11-3 and TRBJ2-1; D may be TRBD2 (6 bases). The germline V and J ends were trimmed by 6 bases and 4 bases, with 10 bases remaining between them. Germline CDR1 reads SGHNT; CDR2 reads YENEEA. This CDR3 comprises 13 residues. This CDR3 reads CASRGGIYNEQFF. CDR3 in DNA: TGTGCCAGCAGAGGAGGGATATACAATGAGCAGTTCTTC.

The rearrangement uses TRBV27 and TRBJ1-3; D call uncertain. This CDR3 is 15 amino acids long. V shed 2 bases and J shed 0 bases, with 8 bases lying between them. The germline V gene has CDR1 MNHEY and CDR2 SMNVEV (reference sequence). The DNA for the CDR3 is TGTGCCAGCAGTTTAAAATGGCTCTCTGGAAACACCATATATTTT. Encoded protein: CASSLKWLSGNTIYF.

This clone has ten or more counts. V is TRBV29-1 and J is TRBJ1-2; D may be TRBD1 (5 bases). Trimming pared 0 bases from V and 8 bases from J, leaving 19 bases between. The CDR3 has 15 residues. Germline-derived CDR1 and CDR2 are SQVTM and ANQGSEA. CDR3 protein: CSVEDLQFSGSGYTF. The CDR3 DNA reads as TGCAGCGTTGAAGATCTTCAGTTCTCAGGGTCGGGCTACACCTTC.

DNA for the CDR3: TGTGCCAGCTCACCAGAGACAGCCTTCTCCTACGAGCAGTACTTC. Amino acids: CASSPETAFSYEQYF. The rearrangement links TRBV18 to TRBJ2-7; a weak D match, TRBD1 (5 bases). Looked up from germline, CDR1 is KGHSH and CDR2 is LQKENI. Between the trimmed V and J ends, which lost 2 bases and 0 bases, there was a span of 11 bases. The CDR3 is made up of 15 amino acids.

This chain uses TRBV7-3 with TRBJ2-1, with D possibly being TRBD2 (5 bases). Germline V gene data show CDR1 as SGHTA and CDR2 as FQGTGA. The CDR3 length is 15 residues. The V gene lost 5 bases and the J gene lost 2 bases, with 13 bases spanning the gap. CDR3 residues: CASSPQAGTYNEQFF. Here the CDR3 DNA reads TGTGCCAGCAGCCCGCAGGCCGGGACCTACAATGAGCAGTTCTTC.

V usage is TRBV7-2 and J usage is TRBJ2-1; no definite D call. The length of the CDR3 is 11 residues. Germline assignment: CDR1 SGHTA and CDR2 FQGNSA. Trimming cost V 5 bases and J 15 bases, with 14 bases left between them. The CDR3 loop is CASSRHGSPFF. As DNA, the CDR3 is TGTGCCAGCAGCCGACATGGGTCGCCGTTCTTC.

The genes are TRBV7-3 and TRBJ2-2, with 10 bases lining up with TRBD2. Losses at the gene ends were 1 base for V and 4 bases for J; bases not matched to a gene: 3. Per the germline V gene, CDR1 is SGHTA and CDR2 is FQGTGA. This CDR3 is built from 16 residues. CDR3: CASSLNLAGATGELFF. In DNA form, the CDR3 reads TGTGCCAGCAGCTTAAACCTAGCGGGGGCCACCGGGGAGCTGTTTTTT.

J is TRBJ1-5 and V is TRBV30; no reliable D call. Trimming left V 0 bases short and J 3 bases short, with 6 bases between. The V gene's germline CDR1 is GTSNPN and CDR2 SVGIG (reference sequence). The CDR3 loop spans 13 amino acids. CDR3 DNA sequence: TGTGCCTGGAGTGTAAGCCCCAATCAGCCCCAGCATTTT. This sequence encodes CAWSVSPNQPQHF.

The rearrangement links TRBV7-7 to TRBJ2-5, with D possibly TRBD2 on 5 matching bases. CDR3 length equals 11 residues. Germline CDR1 reads SSHAT; CDR2 reads FNYEAQ (reference sequence). Deletions cut 11 bases from V and 6 bases from J, with 13 bases between. CDR3 nucleotide sequence: TGTGCCGTAGCGACGGAACAGACCCAGTACTTC. This codes for CAVATEQTQYF. The variable domain in full, completed from reference TRBV7-7 and TRBJ2-5, reads GAGVSQSPRYKVTKRGQDVTLRCDPISSHATLYWYQQALGQGPEFLTYFNYEAQPDKSGLPSDRFSAERPEGSISTLTIQRTEQRDSAMYRCAVATEQTQYFGPGTRLLVL.

The chain joins TRBV29-1 to TRBJ1-1; tentatively, D is TRBD1 (5 bases). The CDR3 sequence is 11 residues long. Trimming took off 6 bases at V and 7 bases at J, with 12 bases between the two ends. Germline-derived CDR1 and CDR2 are SQVTM and ANQGSEA. The CDR3 here is CSVETASEAFF. Written as DNA, the CDR3 is TGCAGCGTCGAGACAGCTAGTGAAGCTTTCTTT.

CDR3 nucleotide sequence: TGTGCCAGCTATTGCTTGCGGGAGAACTACGAGCAGTACTTC. It specifies CASYCLRENYEQYF. The chain uses TRBV9 and TRBJ2-7, with TRBD2 matching 7 bases. Trimming at V came to 7 bases and at J to 3 bases, leaving 10 bases not matched to a gene. CDR3 length equals 14 residues. Looked up from germline, CDR1 is SGDLS and CDR2 is YYNGEE.

The rearrangement links TRBV29-1 to TRBJ2-1, with TRBD2 matching 8 bases. The V gene's germline CDR1 is SQVTM and CDR2 ANQGSEA. The trim removed 4 bases at V and 10 bases at J, leaving 6 bases unmatched. The CDR3 extends over 12 amino acids. CDR3 in amino acids: CSVGAGGGEQFF. The CDR3 region has the DNA TGCAGCGTTGGGGCGGGGGGAGGCGAGCAGTTCTTC.

This clone was counted once. The chain recombines TRBV5-1 with TRBJ1-1; TRBD1 agrees at 7 bases. V lost 4 bases, J lost 4 bases, and 10 bases stayed unmatched. Germline lookup yields CDR1 SGHRS and CDR2 YFSETQ. This CDR3 contains 15 residues. This CDR3 is CASSPGTASGTEAFF. The CDR3 DNA reads as TGCGCCAGCAGCCCAGGGACAGCCAGCGGCACTGAAGCTTTCTTT.

This sequence joins TRBV7-6 and TRBJ2-7; possible D gene TRBD2, 6 bases. The CDR3 contains 16 residues. Germline V CDR1 and CDR2: SGHVS, FNYEAQ. The V end lost 2 bases, the J end lost 5 bases, and 19 bases lay between the germline ends. This CDR3 reads CASSLRAPGAADEQYF. The CDR3 nucleotides read TGTGCCAGCAGCTTAAGGGCGCCGGGAGCTGCGGACGAGCAGTACTTC.

The V call is TRBV6-5, the J call TRBJ2-7, with D perhaps matching TRBD1 (6 bases). The CDR3 is 12 residues long. CDR1 is MNHEY and CDR2 is SVGAGI in the germline V gene. V lost 10 bases and J 4 bases, leaving 14 bases between the germline ends. Here the CDR3 DNA reads TGTGCCACGGGACAAAGTGGTTACGAGCAGTACTTC. The encoded protein is CATGQSGYEQYF.

The V call is TRBV11-2, the J call TRBJ2-7; perhaps TRBD1 as D (6 bases). CDR1 is SGHAT and CDR2 is FQNNGV in the germline V gene. The CDR3 sequence is 13 residues long. V was clipped by 3 bases and J by 6 bases, with 12 bases between them. CDR3 loop: CASSFVTGVEQYF. The DNA for the CDR3 is TGTGCCAGCAGCTTCGTGACAGGCGTCGAGCAGTACTTC.

This clone has a handful of counts. The chain couples TRBV7-7 to TRBJ2-5, with 7 bases identical to TRBD2. The CDR3 sequence is 14 residues long. Germline values: CDR1 SSHAT, CDR2 FNYEAQ (reference sequence). V was clipped by 4 bases and J by 2 bases; unmatched bases: 4. In DNA form, the CDR3 reads TGTGCCAGCAGCTCAAGCGGGAATCAAGAGACCCAGTACTTC. It codes for CASSSSGNQETQYF.

As regards this clone: The sample contains more than one DNA sequence encoding this CDR3. This sequence joins TRBV18 and TRBJ2-5; tentatively, D is TRBD2 (5 bases). CDR1 and CDR2 from the germline V gene are KGHSH and LQKENI. Deletions cut 2 bases from V and 2 bases from J, with 6 bases between. The CDR3 loop spans 13 amino acids. The CDR3 here is CASSPGGQETQYF. The CDR3 DNA reads as TGTGCCAGCTCACCAGGCGGGCAAGAGACCCAGTACTTC.

This clone has ten or more counts. V and J are TRBV19 and TRBJ1-5; 9 nucleotides align to TRBD1. The V gene's germline CDR1 is LNHDA and CDR2 SQIVND (reference sequence). This CDR3 is 15 amino acids long. Trimming cost V 5 bases and J 4 bases; bases outside gene matches: 6. The chain's CDR3 is CASSASDRGNQPQHF. CDR3 nucleotide sequence: TGTGCCAGTAGTGCCTCGGACAGGGGTAATCAGCCCCAGCATTTT.

V is TRBV5-5 and J is TRBJ2-7, with 8 positions matching TRBD1. V shed 4 bases and J 4 bases; nucleotides not matched to a gene: 16. The CDR3 sequence is 17 residues long. Germline loops: CDR1 SGHKS, CDR2 YYEKEE (reference sequence). CDR3: CASSPRTGTYDGYEQYF. Written as DNA, the CDR3 is TGTGCCAGCAGCCCTCGGACAGGGACATACGACGGTTACGAGCAGTACTTC.

V gene TRBV4-3 combines with J gene TRBJ1-1, with 8 bases identical to TRBD1. The CDR3 is 18 residues long. The germline V gene encodes CDR1 LGHNA and CDR2 YSLEER. V trimming: 1 base; J trimming: 4 bases; junction bases outside the gene matches: 14. The CDR3 region is CASSQVRGLQQGVTEAFF. The CDR3 DNA reads as TGCGCCAGCAGCCAAGTAAGGGGGCTTCAACAGGGGGTCACTGAAGCTTTCTTT.

At least ten counts were recorded for this clone. The chain combines TRBV5-4 with TRBJ1-2; possibly TRBD1 for D (5 bases). V lost 0 bases, J lost 0 bases, and 9 bases lay in between. The V gene's germline CDR1 is SGHNT and CDR2 YYREEE (reference sequence). The CDR3 length is 15 residues. Here the CDR3 reads CASSLGRTSNYGYTF. The CDR3 nucleotides read TGTGCCAGCAGCTTGGGCAGGACATCTAACTATGGCTACACCTTC.

This chain links TRBV5-1 with TRBJ1-6; 11 bases agree with TRBD1. Germline V CDR1 and CDR2: SGHRS, YFSETQ. V shed 4 bases and J 10 bases; nucleotides not matched to a gene: 4. CDR3 length: 14 residues. The chain's CDR3 is CASSPGQGVSPLHF. As DNA, the CDR3 is TGCGCCAGCAGCCCGGGACAGGGGGTCTCACCCCTCCACTTT.